Listed here is a single T cell receptor (beta chain). The antigen is unknown. These data come from a study of T-cell reconstitution after alpha-beta-depleted transplantation in children. The study's findings and limits: Counts and diversity of T cells one year after transplant came mostly from newly produced T cells.

The V end lost 2 bases, the J end lost 4 bases, and 14 bases lay between the germline ends. There are 15 residues in the CDR3. Unique molecular identifiers were incorporated when the TCRbeta library was constructed. TCRdb reanalysed the PCR reads using MiXCR and keeps one entry per CDR3 protein. Found here are 490,000 or so distinct CDR3 sequences, roughly a tenth of them singletons; the top ten hold 2% to 2.5%. The chain employs TRBV12-3 or TRBV12-4 and TRBJ1-2; D may be TRBD1 (6 bases). Specimen: PBMCs, collected before TCRalphabeta/CD19-depleted stem cell transplant. The sequence was collected from a child younger than 10 with inherited bone marrow failure, due to receive a stem cell transplant. The CDR3 reads CASSLKGGAGYGYTF. The CDR3 region has the DNA TGTGCCAGCAGTTTAAAGGGGGGGGCAGGCTATGGCTACACCTTC.